This entry is about one TCR beta chain. This specimen comes from a study of blood T cell repertoires in COVID-19. Deletions cut 10 bases from V and 4 bases from J, with 10 bases between. The germline V gene encodes CDR1 MNHEY and CDR2 SVGAGI. The CDR3 is made up of 12 amino acids. Here immunoSEQ multiplex PCR was the method, and the copy in TCRdb shows in-frame clones only, minus some. The sample has 150,000 to 180,000 clones, about three quarters seen once. The V gene is TRBV6-5, the J gene TRBJ1-4; the D is unclear. The TCR originated in an older man with acute or convalescent COVID-19. Sequencing was performed on peripheral blood. This CDR3 is CATRHLNEKLFF. For the CDR3, the DNA is TGTGCCACCAGACACCTTAATGAAAAACTGTTTTTT.